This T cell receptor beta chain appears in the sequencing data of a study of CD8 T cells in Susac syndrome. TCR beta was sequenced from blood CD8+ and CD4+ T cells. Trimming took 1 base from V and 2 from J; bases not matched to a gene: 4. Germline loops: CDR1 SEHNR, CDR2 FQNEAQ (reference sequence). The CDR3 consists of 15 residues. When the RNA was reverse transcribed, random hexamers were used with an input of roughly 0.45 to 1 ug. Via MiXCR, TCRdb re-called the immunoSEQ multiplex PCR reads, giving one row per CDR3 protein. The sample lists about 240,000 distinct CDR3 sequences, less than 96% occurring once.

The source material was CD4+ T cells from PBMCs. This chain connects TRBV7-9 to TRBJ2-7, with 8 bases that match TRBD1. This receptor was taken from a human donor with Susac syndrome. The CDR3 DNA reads TGTGCCAGCAGCTTAGAGACAGGGGCCCCCTACGAGCAGTACTTC. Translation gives CASSLETGAPYEQYF.